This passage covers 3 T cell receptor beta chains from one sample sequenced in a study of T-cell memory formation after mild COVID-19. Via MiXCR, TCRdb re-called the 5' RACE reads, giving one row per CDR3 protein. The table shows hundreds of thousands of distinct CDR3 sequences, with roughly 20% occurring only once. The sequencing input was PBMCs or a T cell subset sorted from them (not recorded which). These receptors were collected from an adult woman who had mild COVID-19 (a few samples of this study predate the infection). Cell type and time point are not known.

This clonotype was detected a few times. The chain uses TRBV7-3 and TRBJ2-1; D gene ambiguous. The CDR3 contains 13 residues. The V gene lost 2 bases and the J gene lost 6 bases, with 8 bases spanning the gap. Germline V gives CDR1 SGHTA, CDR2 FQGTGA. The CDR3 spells CASSLQLGNEQFF. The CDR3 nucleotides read TGTGCCAGCAGCTTACAACTCGGCAATGAGCAGTTCTTC.

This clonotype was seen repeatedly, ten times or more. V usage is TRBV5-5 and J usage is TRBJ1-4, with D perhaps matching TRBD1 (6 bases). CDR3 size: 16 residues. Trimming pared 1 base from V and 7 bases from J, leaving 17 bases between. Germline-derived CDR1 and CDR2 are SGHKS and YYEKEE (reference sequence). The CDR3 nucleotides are TGTGCCAGCAGCTTGAGGGGGGAATTCATGGCTGAAAAACTGTTTTTT. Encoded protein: CASSLRGEFMAEKLFF.

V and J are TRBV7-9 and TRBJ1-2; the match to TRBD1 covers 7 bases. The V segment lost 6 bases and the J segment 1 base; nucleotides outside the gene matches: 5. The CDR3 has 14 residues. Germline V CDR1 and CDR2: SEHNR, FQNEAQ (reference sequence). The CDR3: CASRTGTDNYGYTF. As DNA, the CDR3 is TGTGCCAGCAGAACCGGGACAGATAACTATGGCTACACCTTC.